The 5 T cell receptor beta chains presented below share a single source sample, sequenced in a study of cytomegalovirus exposure and HLA in healthy donors. PCR primers comprised 60 Vbeta and 13 Jbeta primers. Assay used: immunoSEQ multiplex PCR; TCRdb lists only in-frame clones, some missing. The sample has some 170,000 clones, approximately 74% seen once. The source material was PBMCs. The receptors originated from a woman in her twenties or thirties in good health and CMV-seronegative.

The genes are TRBV11-2 and TRBJ2-7; TRBD2 aligns across 8 bases. V dropped 5 bases and J dropped 0; count of bases not matched to a gene: 9. In germline, CDR1 is SGHAT, CDR2 FQNNGV. CDR3 length: 16 amino acids. The CDR3 region has the DNA TGTGCCAGCAGCCCCCCTCTCGGACTAGCCTCCTACGAGCAGTACTTC. The encoded protein is CASSPPLGLASYEQYF.

The rearrangement joins TRBV6-5 to TRBJ1-2; TRBD1 matches 10 bases. CDR1 is MNHEY and CDR2 is SVGAGI in the germline V gene. J lost 3 bases, V lost 5 bases, and 6 bases had no gene match. This CDR3 is built from 15 residues. For the CDR3, the DNA is TGTGCCAGCAGTACCCGCGGGACAGGGGACTATGGCTACACCTTC. Its protein is CASSTRGTGDYGYTF.

This clone has a handful of counts. The CDR3 is CASSSEGDRGPYEQYF. The CDR3 bases are TGTGCCAGCAGCTCCGAGGGGGACAGGGGACCCTACGAGCAGTACTTC. The chain carries TRBV7-9 and TRBJ2-7; 10 bases line up with TRBD1. The CDR3 covers 16 residues. The germline V gene has CDR1 SEHNR and CDR2 FQNEAQ (reference sequence). J was trimmed by 2 bases and V by 4 bases; bases with no gene match: 8. Variable domain in full (rest from reference TRBV7-9 and TRBJ2-7): DTGVSQNPRHKITKRGQNVTFRCDPISEHNRLYWYRQTLGQGPEFLTYFQNEAQLEKSRLLSDRFSAERPKGSFSTLEIQRTEQGDSAMYLCASSSEGDRGPYEQYFGPGTRLTVT.

The V and J genes are TRBV7-2 and TRBJ2-7; no firm D call. This CDR3 is 14 amino acids long. Germline V CDR1 and CDR2: SGHTA, FQGNSA. Trimming shortened V by 2 bases and J by 2 bases, and 10 bases separated the two germline ends. Written as DNA, the CDR3 is TGTGCCAGCAGCTTAAACGCGTCTCCCTACGAGCAGTACTTC. This sequence encodes CASSLNASPYEQYF.

The V gene is TRBV4-1, the J gene TRBJ2-3; TRBD2 matches at 9 bases. V was clipped by 1 base and J by 6 bases; unmatched bases: 5. The CDR3 has 15 residues. Germline V CDR1 and CDR2: MGHRA, YSYEKL. In DNA form, the CDR3 reads TGCGCCAGCAGCCAAGTGGCGGGGGGGAGTGATACGCAGTATTTT. This gives the protein CASSQVAGGSDTQYF.